This T cell receptor beta chain was identified during a study of blood T cell repertoires in COVID-19. Study-wide background: The cDNA or gDNA used as material had been derived from T cells, B-cell-depleted T cells, or PBMCs.

Trimming shortened V by 6 bases and J by 1 base, and 10 bases separated the two germline ends. Germline CDR1 reads MNHNY; CDR2 reads SVGAGI (reference sequence). The CDR3 is 14 amino acids. The protocol was immunoSEQ multiplex PCR, while the TCRdb copy is restricted to in-frame clones and leaves out a portion. The sample lists under 450,000 clones, about 90% occurring once. Participant reports of clinical history set cohort assignment. Sequencing was carried out using PBMCs or T cells enriched from blood (not recorded which). This TCR was recovered from a man aged 30 to 45 who had recovered from COVID-19. This chain connects TRBV6-6 to TRBJ1-3; tentatively, D is TRBD1 (6 bases). The CDR3 DNA reads TGTGCCAGCAGCCACCAGGGGTCTGGAAACACCATATATTTT. Translation: CASSHQGSGNTIYF.